This entry lists 20 T cell receptor beta chains sequenced from one sample in a study of breast tumors, draining lymph nodes, adjacent tissues. TCRdb recomputed calls from the multiplex PCR reads with MiXCR, one row per CDR3 protein. The sample includes under 25,000 distinct CDR3 sequences, around 55% seen only once; the top ten take roughly an eighth. The source material was breast tumor tissue. These receptors were taken from a female donor with breast cancer. Some clones in this sample may be carry-over from other donors' samples.

This clonotype appeared once. The V gene is TRBV2, the J gene TRBJ2-7; tentative D call: TRBD2 (7 bases). Germline CDR1 reads SNHLY; CDR2 reads FYNNEI. Trimming removed 8 bases at V and 2 bases at J, with 13 bases between. CDR3 length: 13 residues. The CDR3, as DNA: TGTGCCAGCGGGGGGGCAGGTACCTACGAGCAGTACGTC. Protein: CASGGAGTYEQYV.

The rearrangement uses TRBV19 and TRBJ2-1, with D possibly being TRBD1 or TRBD2 (7 bases each). V lost 3 bases, J lost 4 bases, and 16 bases lay in between. Germline V gives CDR1 LNHDA, CDR2 SQIVND (reference sequence). The CDR3 contains 16 residues. CDR3: CASSMSGTVIYNEQFF. Here the CDR3 DNA reads TGTGCCAGTAGTATGAGCGGGACAGTGATATACAATGAGCAGTTCTTC.

V and J are TRBV20-1 and TRBJ1-2, with 8 bases identical to TRBD1. CDR1 and CDR2 from the germline V gene are DFQATT and SNEGSKA (reference sequence). V lost 5 bases to trimming and J lost 3 bases; unmatched junction nucleotides: 5. The CDR3 consists of 13 residues. The CDR3 DNA sequence: TGCAGTGCTCAACCGGACAGGGACTATGGCTACACCTTC. It specifies CSAQPDRDYGYTF.

This clonotype was observed many times. V usage is TRBV11-3 and J usage is TRBJ2-1, with 7 bases aligning to TRBD2. The junction had 7 bases not matched to a gene; V was cut back by 2 bases and J by 6 bases. The CDR3 loop spans 15 amino acids. The germline CDR1 and CDR2 sequences are SGHNT and YENEEA. The DNA for the CDR3 is TGTGCCAGCAGCTTATTCGGGGAGGGCGGCAATGAGCAGTTCTTC. This translates into CASSLFGEGGNEQFF.

This clonotype was picked up many times. The chain employs TRBV27 and TRBJ2-1; TRBD2 matches at 11 bases. The CDR3 is 16 residues long. Germline CDR1 MNHEY, CDR2 SMNVEV (reference sequence). The J segment lost 8 bases and the V segment lost 6 bases, leaving 12 bases of the junction unmatched. CDR3 nucleotides: TGTGCCAGCAGCCTAACCTATAGCGGGAGGGCCGATGAGCAGTTCTTC. This codes for CASSLTYSGRADEQFF.

As DNA, the CDR3 is TGTGCCAGCAGCTTAGGAGGGACAGGGGCCTCCTACGAGCAGTACTTC. This gives the protein CASSLGGTGASYEQYF. The chain couples TRBV7-2 to TRBJ2-7, with 10 bases that match TRBD1. CDR3 length: 16 amino acids. CDR1 is SGHTA, CDR2 FQGNSA, per germline. V lost 1 base to trimming and J lost 0 bases; unmatched junction nucleotides: 3. Full variable domain (remainder filled in from reference TRBV7-2 and TRBJ2-7): GAGVSQSPSNKVTEKGKDVELRCDPISGHTALYWYRQSLGQGLEFLIYFQGNSAPDKSGLPSDRFSAERTGGSVSTLTIQRTQQEDSAVYLCASSLGGTGASYEQYFGPGTRLTVT.

In its sample, this clonotype was seen many times. The chain is built from TRBV20-1 and TRBJ2-3, with no clear D. The germline CDR1 and CDR2 sequences are DFQATT and SNEGSKA (reference sequence). Between the trimmed V and J ends, which lost 0 bases and 1 base, there was a span of 11 bases. CDR3 length: 15 amino acids. The DNA for the CDR3 is TGCAGTGCTAGAGATTACCAAAGGGGCACAGATACGCAGTATTTT. The encoded protein is CSARDYQRGTDTQYF.

The gene calls are TRBV5-8 and TRBJ2-3, with TRBD2 matching over 11 bases. Germline V lookup: CDR1 SGHTS, CDR2 YDEGEE. V lost 6 bases and J lost 5; bases outside the gene matches: 8. CDR3 length: 15 residues. The CDR3 DNA reads TGTGCCAGCACCAATCTAGCGGGAGGTTTAGATACGCAGTATTTT. It translates to CASTNLAGGLDTQYF.

The CDR3 is CASSVLGLTNEKLFF. CDR3 DNA: TGTGCCAGCAGTGTTCTAGGACTAACTAATGAAAAACTGTTTTTT. The chain joins TRBV6-1 to TRBJ1-4; D is uncertain. The V gene's germline CDR1 is MNHNS and CDR2 SASEGT. The germline V and J ends were trimmed by 4 bases and 1 base, with 10 bases remaining between them. CDR3 length: 15 residues.

This clonotype was seen once. The gene calls are TRBV20-1 and TRBJ2-7; no clear D gene. The CDR3 runs 12 residues. Per germline, CDR1 DFQATT and CDR2 SNEGSKA (reference sequence). Trimming pared 5 bases from V and 2 bases from J, leaving 10 bases between. In DNA form, the CDR3 reads TGCAGTGCTGTGGAACAGACCTACGAGCAGTACTTC. It specifies CSAVEQTYEQYF.

This clonotype was recorded at least ten times. This chain links TRBV6-2 or TRBV6-3 with TRBJ2-6; 8 positions match TRBD1. Germline trimming cut 6 bases from V and 0 bases from J; bases unmatched to any gene: 10. Germline CDR1 is MNHEY and CDR2 is SVGEGT. The CDR3 is made up of 18 amino acids. CDR3 region: CASRGWTGSFSGANVLTF. CDR3 DNA: TGTGCCAGCAGGGGGTGGACAGGGTCCTTCTCTGGGGCCAACGTCCTGACTTTC.

This clonotype was seen at least ten times. The chain carries TRBV19 and TRBJ2-7; 7 bases map to TRBD1. With 7 bases clipped from V and 4 bases from J, the junction kept 10 bases outside the gene matches. Per germline, CDR1 LNHDA and CDR2 SQIVND (reference sequence). The CDR3 runs 14 residues. This CDR3 reads CASTPTGSGYEQYF. The CDR3 coding sequence is TGTGCCAGTACCCCGACAGGGAGTGGGTACGAGCAGTACTTC.

Relative to its sample, this clonotype is medium-sized. The V gene is TRBV7-9, the J gene TRBJ2-1, with 7 bases aligning to TRBD2. The V gene's germline CDR1 is SEHNR and CDR2 FQNEAQ (reference sequence). Unmatched junction bases numbered 8, after V lost 5 bases and J lost 4 bases. The CDR3 runs 15 residues. The CDR3 here is CASSLSSGLYNEQFF. The CDR3 DNA follows: TGTGCCAGCAGCCTCTCTAGCGGACTATACAATGAGCAGTTCTTC.

This clonotype was found many times. The chain links TRBV15 to TRBJ2-4; 12 bases agree with TRBD2. CDR1 is LNHNV and CDR2 is YYDKDF in the germline V gene (reference sequence). The CDR3 length is 21 residues. J was trimmed by 0 bases and V by 2 bases; bases with no gene match: 14. This chain's CDR3 is CATSRSPGTSGLPLAKNIQYF. CDR3 nucleotide sequence: TGTGCCACCAGCAGATCCCCCGGGACTAGCGGGCTTCCTCTAGCCAAAAACATTCAGTACTTC. The full variable domain, completed using reference TRBV15 and TRBJ2-4, is DAMVIQNPRYQVTQFGKPVTLSCSQTLNHNVMYWYQQKSSQAPKLLFHYYDKDFNNEADTPDNFQSRRPNTSFCFLDIRSPGLGDTAMYLCATSRSPGTSGLPLAKNIQYFGAGTRLSVL.

This clonotype was seen ten or more times. V and J are TRBV10-2 and TRBJ2-1; possibly TRBD1 for D (6 bases). CDR1 is WSHSY and CDR2 is SAAADI in the germline V gene. This CDR3 is built from 13 residues. V lost 6 bases and J lost 6, with 12 bases in between. The CDR3 loop reads CASRERGINEQFF. As DNA, the CDR3 is TGCGCCAGCAGAGAGAGGGGGATCAATGAGCAGTTCTTC.

Concerning this clonotype: One end of the junction varies from germline; a read error may be responsible. This sequence joins TRBV7-7 and TRBJ2-5; D gene uncertain. The germline CDR1 and CDR2 sequences are SSHAT and FNYEAQ (reference sequence). The CDR3 spans 14 residues. Written as DNA, the CDR3 is TGTGCTAGCAGCCAACAGAATACACAAGAGACCCAGTACTTC. It encodes CASSQQNTQETQYF.

A few counts support this clonotype. This may come from a read error, since a much larger clone is one base off. This chain links TRBV28 with TRBJ2-5; D unresolved. The germline gives CDR1 MDHEN, CDR2 SYDVKM. The CDR3 has 13 residues. The CDR3 sequence is CASSLTQQETQCF. The CDR3 DNA reads TGTGCCAGCAGTTTGACCCAGCAAGAGACCCAGTGCTTC.

CDR3 sequence (DNA): TGTGCCAGCAGGGGGACTAGCGGGAGGGCTGCATACTACGAGCAGTACTTC. It encodes CASRGTSGRAAYYEQYF. This sequence joins TRBV2 and TRBJ2-7; 16 nucleotides agree with TRBD2. V was pared by 6 bases and J by 3 bases, with 8 bases of the junction left unmatched. In germline, CDR1 is SNHLY, CDR2 FYNNEI. The CDR3 contains 17 residues.

This clonotype was observed many times. The chain combines TRBV5-8 with TRBJ2-5; D remains unclear. Germline CDR1 SGHTS, CDR2 YDEGEE. Trimming removed 6 bases at V and 1 base at J, with 10 bases between. The CDR3 extends over 13 amino acids. The CDR3 spells CASTSPGQETQYF. CDR3 bases: TGTGCCAGCACCTCTCCCGGCCAAGAGACCCAGTACTTC.

The chain is built from TRBV12-3 or TRBV12-4 and TRBJ1-5; unclear D gene. The CDR3 extends over 12 amino acids. V lost 6 bases and J 10 bases, leaving 13 bases between the germline ends. In DNA form, the CDR3 reads TGTGCCAGCAGCAGTGGACGCTCACCCCAGCATTTT. Its translation is CASSSGRSPQHF.